The present TCR beta chain was sequenced within a study of T cell responses to AZD1222 COVID-19 vaccine. Points from the study as a whole: Scientists sampled the repertoires only once the peak T cell response had passed.

Second doses at about 4 or about 12 weeks were pooled. TCRdb's table, derived via immunoSEQ multiplex PCR, lists solely in-frame clones and lacks some. The sample lists about 90,000 clones, approximately 89% occurring once. As to this clone: The antigen is unknown.

Per germline, CDR1 LGHDT and CDR2 YNNKEL (reference sequence). Unmatched junction bases numbered 11, after V lost 5 bases and J lost 4 bases. CDR3 length: 17 residues. This chain uses TRBV3-1 (or the pseudogene TRBV3-2) with TRBJ1-2; 12 bases align to TRBD1. Sequences were derived from peripheral blood, sampled 28 days after the second AZD1222 dose. The TCR sequence derives from an adult who received the AZD1222 COVID-19 vaccine. The CDR3 spells CASSFRDRGRLGYGYTF. The DNA for the CDR3 is TGTGCCAGCAGCTTCCGGGACAGGGGGCGGTTGGGCTATGGCTACACCTTC.